Presented here are 15 T cell receptor beta chains from one specimen sequenced in a study of blood T cell repertoires in COVID-19. Some clones are missing from TCRdb's copy, which holds only in-frame ones; the method was immunoSEQ multiplex PCR. The data show hundreds of thousands of clones, about 89% seen once. Sequenced sample: peripheral blood. The source of these receptors is a woman in her fifties or sixties with COVID-19, enrolled during active disease.

The CDR3: CASSRGPGARMNTEAFF. DNA of the CDR3: TGTGCCAGCAGCCGAGGACCTGGGGCCCGAATGAACACTGAAGCTTTCTTT. The gene calls are TRBV6-6 and TRBJ1-1; TRBD1 might be the D (5 bases). From germline, CDR1 is MNHNY and CDR2 SVGAGI (reference sequence). Trimming left V 6 bases short and J 0 bases short, with 20 bases between. The CDR3 sequence is 17 residues long.

The chain recombines TRBV27 with TRBJ2-1, with 14 bases fitting TRBD2. This CDR3 region has 15 residues. Trimming cost V 3 bases and J 5 bases; bases outside gene matches: 0. Germline V gene lookup returns CDR1 MNHEY and CDR2 SMNVEV (reference sequence). The CDR3 DNA reads TGTGCCAGCAGTTTGGGACTAGCGGGAGACAATGAGCAGTTCTTC. Encoded protein: CASSLGLAGDNEQFF.

V gene TRBV15 combines with J gene TRBJ2-4; 10 bases agree with TRBD2. The CDR3 is 16 amino acids. With 5 bases clipped from V and 9 bases from J, the junction kept 13 bases outside the gene matches. Per the germline V gene, CDR1 is LNHNV and CDR2 is YYDKDF (reference sequence). The CDR3 loop is CATSGGRTSGRGIQYF. For the CDR3, the DNA is TGTGCCACCAGCGGCGGAAGGACTAGCGGCAGGGGCATTCAGTACTTC.

The V gene is TRBV19, the J gene TRBJ1-5; maybe TRBD1 (6 bases). Per germline, CDR1 LNHDA and CDR2 SQIVND (reference sequence). V was pared by 0 bases and J by 2 bases, with 20 bases between. The CDR3 consists of 19 residues. CDR3 protein: CASSIDLSPGQYRNQPQHF. CDR3 DNA: TGTGCCAGTAGTATAGATCTCAGCCCGGGACAATACCGCAATCAGCCCCAGCATTTT. Filled out from reference TRBV19 and TRBJ1-5, the complete variable domain reads DGGITQSPKYLFRKEGQNVTLSCEQNLNHDAMYWYRQDPGQGLRLIYYSQIVNDFQKGDIAEGYSVSREKKESFPLTVTSAQKNPTAFYLCASSIDLSPGQYRNQPQHFGDGTRLSIL.

This sequence joins TRBV5-1 and TRBJ1-2; 9 bases agree with TRBD1. The CDR3 is 13 amino acids. Germline loops: CDR1 SGHRS, CDR2 YFSETQ. Trimming took 3 bases from V and 8 from J; bases not matched to a gene: 5. CDR3 sequence reads: CASSSLGTGGYTF. The DNA of the CDR3 is TGCGCCAGCAGCTCCCTCGGGACAGGGGGCTACACCTTC.

This chain links TRBV5-1 with TRBJ1-1; the match to TRBD1 covers 7 bases. Per the germline V gene, CDR1 is SGHRS and CDR2 is YFSETQ. Trimming cost V 5 bases and J 1 base; bases outside gene matches: 8. The CDR3 consists of 15 residues. The chain's CDR3 is CASSRTDRENTEAFF. CDR3 coding DNA: TGCGCCAGCAGTAGAACTGACAGGGAGAACACTGAAGCTTTCTTT.

The J gene is TRBJ2-7, the V gene TRBV5-1; TRBD1 matches 8 bases. This CDR3 is built from 14 residues. Trimming removed 7 bases from V and 2 bases from J; junction bases left unmatched: 8. Germline values: CDR1 SGHRS, CDR2 YFSETQ. CDR3 protein: CASGAGQGPYEQYF. The CDR3 DNA is TGCGCCAGCGGGGCTGGACAGGGCCCCTACGAGCAGTACTTC.

V and J are TRBV24-1 and TRBJ2-1, with 7 bases identical to TRBD2. The V gene's germline CDR1 is KGHDR and CDR2 SFDVKD. V shed 5 bases and J 5 bases; nucleotides not matched to a gene: 5. The CDR3 consists of 14 residues. CDR3 DNA: TGTGCCACCAGTGTGGGCGGGAGCAACAATGAGCAGTTCTTC. This codes for CATSVGGSNNEQFF.

The table lists this clone with a few counts. This chain connects TRBV29-1 to TRBJ2-3, with 9 bases aligning to TRBD2. This CDR3 spans 12 amino acids. Germline values: CDR1 SQVTM, CDR2 ANQGSEA. V was clipped by 3 bases and J by 5 bases; unmatched bases: 0. CDR3 sequence reads: CSVEREGDTQYF. In nucleotides, the CDR3 is TGCAGCGTTGAGCGGGAGGGAGATACGCAGTATTTT.

The chain combines TRBV15 with TRBJ2-3; D call uncertain. The germline V and J ends were trimmed by 0 bases and 9 bases, with 13 bases remaining between them. The CDR3 covers 14 residues. Germline V CDR1 and CDR2: LNHNV, YYDKDF (reference sequence). The CDR3 is CATSRDGRVETQYF. For the CDR3, the DNA is TGTGCCACCAGCAGAGATGGCCGGGTTGAAACGCAGTATTTT.

This chain links TRBV5-1 with TRBJ2-1; 16 bases fit TRBD2. V shed 4 bases and J 4 bases; nucleotides not matched to a gene: 5. The CDR3 extends over 17 amino acids. Germline lookup yields CDR1 SGHRS and CDR2 YFSETQ. CDR3 DNA: TGCGCCAGCAGCGCGGGACTAGCGGGAGGGCGGTACAATGAGCAGTTCTTC. Protein product: CASSAGLAGGRYNEQFF.

This chain uses TRBV3-1 (or the pseudogene TRBV3-2) with TRBJ2-3; 8 bases fit TRBD2. Trimming cost V 4 bases and J 5 bases; bases outside gene matches: 14. There are 17 residues in the CDR3. Germline CDR1 reads LGHDT; CDR2 reads YNNKEL (reference sequence). The CDR3 nucleotides read TGTGCCAGCAGCCTCAGCGGGGCTAGCGGGTTGAAAGATACGCAGTATTTT. Amino acid sequence: CASSLSGASGLKDTQYF.

CDR3 residues: CSEWALTGDEQFF. The CDR3 nucleotides read TGCAGCGAATGGGCTCTCACTGGCGATGAGCAGTTCTTC. The chain has TRBV29-1 and TRBJ2-1; no reliable D call. The CDR3 contains 13 residues. Between the trimmed V and J ends, which lost 7 bases and 8 bases, there was a span of 18 bases. Germline-derived CDR1 and CDR2 are SQVTM and ANQGSEA.

The chain recombines TRBV9 with TRBJ1-3, with no clear D. This CDR3 spans 15 amino acids. Per germline, CDR1 SGDLS and CDR2 YYNGEE. Trimming removed 0 bases at V and 0 bases at J, with 7 bases between. The CDR3 DNA reads as TGTGCCAGCAGCGTAGAAAGGAGCTCTGGAAACACCATATATTTT. This codes for CASSVERSSGNTIYF. The variable domain in full, with the rest retrieved from reference TRBV9 and TRBJ1-3, is DSGVTQTPKHLITATGQRVTLRCSPRSGDLSVYWYQQSLDQGLQFLIQYYNGEERAKGNILERFSAQQFPDLHSELNLSSLELGDSALYFCASSVERSSGNTIYFGEGSWLTVV.

This clone was seen once. The chain employs TRBV2 and TRBJ2-7, with 10 bases aligning to TRBD2. Germline V gives CDR1 SNHLY, CDR2 FYNNEI. The CDR3 totals 13 residues. V lost 2 bases and J lost 13; bases outside the gene matches: 8. The CDR3: CASSERLAGVEYF. The DNA of the CDR3 is TGTGCCAGCAGTGAACGGCTAGCGGGAGTAGAATACTTC.